This TCR beta chain was retrieved from a study of metastatic and nonmetastatic thyroid tumors. At the level of the study: Blood and tumor or nodule tissue repertoires from malignant and benign thyroid patients were compared.

Thyroid surgery was preceded by no treatment in any patient. By proportion, this clone is medium-sized. Its matching antigen is unknown. Study results and caveats: The reported finding was significantly higher TCR beta diversity in malignant thyroid tumors relative to benign nodules, in blood and tumor.

CDR3 size: 13 residues. The V end was cut by 5 bases, the J end by 0 bases, with 5 bases between. Using MiXCR, TCRdb reanalyzed the PCR reads. The sample lists 14,000 or so clones, 23% occurring once. Material for sequencing was blood. The chain is built from TRBV12-3 or TRBV12-4 and TRBJ1-3, with D tentatively TRBD1 (5 bases). The clonotype comes from a female donor with papillary thyroid cancer or a benign thyroid nodule (not recorded which). Some clones in this sample may be carry-over from other donors' samples. In DNA form, the CDR3 reads TGTGCCAGCAGTGACAGCTCTGGAAACACCATATATTTT. Translating it yields CASSDSSGNTIYF.